The sequence of this T cell receptor (beta chain) was determined in a study of shared clonotypes between healthy human individuals. The germline CDR1 and CDR2 sequences are LGHNA and YNFKEQ. There are 16 residues in the CDR3. Between the trimmed V and J ends, which lost 1 base and 5 bases, there was a span of 15 bases. Method: immunoSEQ multiplex PCR; TCRdb's copy keeps in-frame clones and lacks some. Of about 1.1 million clones listed, about four fifths are singletons. General observations from the study: Rarefaction revealed incomplete sorted-subset sequencing despite large depth.

A remark on this clone: Antigen: not known.

Sequencing used memory CD4+ T cells from PBMCs. Subset: CD45RA-negative fraction. The chain couples TRBV4-2 to TRBJ1-5, with D perhaps TRBD1 (5 bases). The origin of this receptor is a man aged 18 to 29 in good health. Some clones in this sample may be carry-over from other donors' samples. The CDR3 reads CASSQGPAGDYQPQHF. The CDR3, as DNA: TGTGCCAGCAGCCAAGGCCCGGCGGGGGACTATCAGCCCCAGCATTTT.